The source of this TCR beta chain is a study of OX40 agonist ivuxolimab in advanced cancers. Study overall: In this trial design, patients received ivuxolimab intravenously at 0.01 to 10 mg/kg every 2 weeks. Findings and caveats of the study: Partial responders receiving 0.1-3.0 mg/kg showed among the lowest clonal expansion.

Sequenced by immunoSEQ multiplex PCR; TCRdb stores in-frame clones only, minus some. In the table there are roughly 97,000 clones, 80% to 90% of which are singletons. Worth noting for this clone: The antigen is undetermined.

The CDR3 sequence is 14 residues long. Germline V gene lookup returns CDR1 SGHNT and CDR2 YYREEE (reference sequence). V lost 2 bases and J lost 8, with 16 bases in between. The chain has TRBV5-4 and TRBJ1-2; D may be TRBD1 (5 bases). This sequence originates from an adult with an advanced solid tumor such as melanoma, head and neck, liver or kidney cancer. The input for sequencing was CD4+ or CD8+ T cells sorted from blood, taken in a trial of the OX40 agonist ivuxolimab. The CDR3 DNA sequence: TGTGCCAGCAGCTTTTCATCAGGGTCCATGGGCTACACCTTC. Translating gives CASSFSSGSMGYTF.